The subject of this entry is one TCR beta chain. Clones were sequenced by immunoSEQ multiplex PCR, and TCRdb holds only the in-frame ones, with some missing. The sample includes roughly 710,000 clones, over 75% of them seen just once. The data originate from a study of shared T cell receptors in the human thymus. A further study also used this sample, focusing on human thymus T cells. That study reports: Thymic material originated from resections removed in the course of corrective heart surgery. Thymic and blood repertoires showed apparently biased V and J gene usage. Unrelated individuals were reported by related research to share highly overlapping thymic repertoires.

Sequenced input: thymocytes. The TCR originated in a girl in the first two years of life with a congenital heart defect.

The CDR3 loop is CASSRGDSEGYTF. The CDR3 DNA reads as TGTGCCAGCAGTCGGGGAGATTCGGAAGGCTACACCTTC. The V gene is TRBV6-1, the J gene TRBJ1-2; the D is unclear. This CDR3 is built from 13 residues. The V end was cut by 5 bases, the J end by 8 bases, with 15 bases between. Germline V lookup: CDR1 MNHNS, CDR2 SASEGT.